The rows below give T cell receptor beta chains drawn from one sample of a study of shared clonotypes between healthy human individuals. Using immunoSEQ multiplex PCR, the repertoire was profiled, and TCRdb retains in-frame clones only, with some absent. Of about 1 million clones listed, around 75% are singletons. The sample consisted of memory CD4+ T cells sorted from blood. The receptor source for this set is a man between 18 and 29 years old in good health. The CDR3 runs from the conserved cysteine through the conserved F or W. The D gene is left open where the match is weak. Where a row states a size, it is once, few, many or the class of an expanded clone; other rows omit it.

V,size,J,D,CDR3,DNA
TRBV6-5,NA,TRBJ1-1,NA,CASRRNTEAFF,TGTGCCAGCAGGCGGAACACTGAAGCTTTCTTT
TRBV19,NA,TRBJ2-5,TRBD2,CASSMARPSGQETQYF,TGTGCCAGTAGTATGGCCCGGCCTAGCGGACAAGAGACCCAGTACTTC
TRBV5-6,NA,TRBJ2-3,NA,CASSTGPNQPQYF,TGTGCCAGCAGCACGGGGCCAAATCAGCCCCAGTATTTT
TRBV6-1,NA,TRBJ1-1,NA,CASSEGGPNTEAFF,TGTGCCAGCAGTGAGGGAGGGCCCAACACTGAAGCTTTCTTT
TRBV5-5,NA,TRBJ2-7,TRBD1,CASGDRVEQYF,TGTGCCAGCGGGGACAGGGTAGAGCAGTACTTC
TRBV2,few,TRBJ1-1,TRBD1,CASSERDRGPRSTEAFF,TGTGCCAGCAGTGAGCGGGACAGGGGGCCGAGAAGCACTGAAGCTTTCTTT
TRBV7-2,once,TRBJ2-3,NA,CASSLGRGWTILTDTQYF,TGTGCCAGCAGCTTAGGCCGGGGGTGGACTATCCTCACAGATACGCAGTATTTT
TRBV14,NA,TRBJ1-6,NA,CASSLLGTNSPLHF,TGTGCCAGCAGCCTCCTGGGTACGAATTCACCCCTCCACTTT
TRBV7-2,NA,TRBJ2-1,NA,CASSLRGVVTYEQFF,TGTGCCAGCAGCTTAAGAGGGGTGGTTACCTATGAGCAGTTCTTC
TRBV5-1,NA,TRBJ1-1,NA,CASSLELNTEAFF,TGCGCCAGCAGCTTGGAACTGAACACTGAAGCTTTCTTT
TRBV27,many,TRBJ2-5,TRBD1,CASSIGQGVRETQYF,TGTGCCAGCAGTATCGGACAGGGGGTCCGAGAGACCCAGTACTTC
TRBV6-1,NA,TRBJ2-7,NA,CASSAGGEQYF,TGTGCCAGCAGTGCCGGGGGCGAGCAGTACTTC
TRBV25-1,NA,TRBJ2-2,NA,CASSEYMQGGTGELFF,TGTGCCAGCAGTGAATATATGCAGGGGGGCACCGGGGAGCTGTTTTTT
TRBV19,few,TRBJ1-2,NA,CASSIGPGSNYGYTF,TGTGCCAGTAGTATTGGACCAGGAAGTAACTATGGCTACACCTTC
TRBV4-1,NA,TRBJ2-1,TRBD2,CASSQGGGGEINEQFF,TGCGCCAGCAGCCAAGGTGGCGGGGGGGAAATAAATGAGCAGTTCTTC
TRBV5-6,NA,TRBJ2-5,NA,CASSLVTEGPEETQYF,TGTGCCAGCAGCTTGGTGACAGAAGGGCCGGAAGAGACCCAGTACTTC
TRBV18,NA,TRBJ2-7,NA,CASSPGAYEQYF,TGTGCCAGCTCACCCGGGGCCTACGAGCAGTACTTC
TRBV6-5,NA,TRBJ2-2,NA,CASSYRGTGELFF,TGTGCCAGCAGTTACCGGGGTACCGGGGAGCTGTTTTTT
TRBV6-5,many,TRBJ1-1,TRBD1,CASSISTGDTEAFF,TGTGCCAGCAGTATAAGCACAGGGGACACTGAAGCTTTCTTT
TRBV28,NA,TRBJ1-2,NA,CASSLGGYGYTF,TGTGCCAGCAGTTTAGGGGGCTATGGCTACACCTTC
TRBV6-5,few,TRBJ1-4,NA,CASSYGRGEKLFF,TGTGCCAGCAGTTACGGTCGGGGTGAAAAACTGTTTTTT
TRBV2,NA,TRBJ1-1,NA,CASRTALTLANTEAFF,TGTGCCAGCAGAACAGCGTTAACTCTGGCGAACACTGAAGCTTTCTTT
TRBV30,NA,TRBJ1-1,TRBD1,CAWSRQGEAFF,TGTGCCTGGAGTCGACAGGGGGAAGCTTTCTTT
TRBV6-5,NA,TRBJ2-5,NA,CASSYSRQETQYF,TGTGCCAGCAGTTACTCCAGGCAAGAGACCCAGTACTTC
TRBV5-1,NA,TRBJ2-7,TRBD1,CASSSQTGPYEQYF,TGCGCCAGCAGCTCCCAGACAGGGCCCTACGAGCAGTACTTC
TRBV5-1,once,TRBJ2-7,NA,CASSPDPSYEQYF,TGCGCCAGCAGCCCGGACCCCTCCTACGAGCAGTACTTC
TRBV6-1,NA,TRBJ2-2,NA,CASSAPPGELFF,TGTGCCAGCAGTGCCCCCCCCGGGGAGCTGTTTTTT
TRBV7-8,NA,TRBJ2-5,TRBD1,CASSLLGTGYQETQYF,TGTGCCAGCAGCCTCTTAGGGACAGGTTACCAAGAGACCCAGTACTTC
TRBV10-3,NA,TRBJ1-3,NA,CAIMEGSGNTIYF,TGTGCCATCATGGAGGGATCGGGAAACACCATATATTTT
TRBV6-1,NA,TRBJ2-1,NA,CASTPGGINEQFF,TGTGCCAGCACTCCAGGTGGGATTAATGAGCAGTTCTTC
TRBV14,few,TRBJ2-7,TRBD1,CASSRTGIEQYF,TGTGCCAGCAGCCGGACAGGGATTGAGCAGTACTTC
TRBV25-1,NA,TRBJ1-3,NA,CASSGGSGNTIYF,TGTGCCAGTTCCGGGGGCTCTGGAAACACCATATATTTT
TRBV11-2,NA,TRBJ1-5,TRBD1,CASSLDRGQPQHF,TGTGCCAGCAGCTTGGACAGGGGCCAGCCCCAGCATTTT
TRBV29-1,NA,TRBJ1-1,NA,CSVEIARQEAFF,TGCAGCGTTGAAATCGCGAGACAGGAAGCTTTCTTT
TRBV4-1,NA,TRBJ2-4,NA,CASSQVRDGNQYF,TGCGCCAGCAGCCAAGTCCGGGACGGCAATCAGTACTTC
TRBV5-8,NA,TRBJ1-5,NA,CASSLVGGAGNQPQHF,TGTGCCAGCAGCTTGGTTGGGGGGGCCGGGAATCAGCCCCAGCATTTT
TRBV2,few,TRBJ1-2,NA,CASSDGEELDYTF,TGTGCCAGCAGTGATGGGGAGGAATTGGACTACACCTTC
TRBV10-3,once,TRBJ1-5,TRBD1,CAIRGQGSNQPQHF,TGTGCCATCAGGGGACAGGGGAGCAATCAGCCCCAGCATTTT
TRBV28,NA,TRBJ2-5,TRBD2,CASSSITLAGGETQYF,TGTGCCAGCAGTTCAATTACCCTAGCGGGGGGAGAGACCCAGTACTTC
TRBV7-2,NA,TRBJ2-5,TRBD1,CASSLVGQGGETQYF,TGTGCCAGCAGCTTAGTGGGACAGGGGGGAGAGACCCAGTACTTC
TRBV28,NA,TRBJ2-3,TRBD1,CASSGGQGRIDTQYF,TGTGCCAGCAGTGGGGGACAGGGGAGAATAGATACGCAGTATTTT
TRBV12-5,NA,TRBJ1-3,NA,CASGFGSSGNTIYF,TGTGCTAGTGGTTTCGGGAGCTCTGGAAACACCATATATTTT
TRBV4-1,NA,TRBJ1-1,TRBD1,CASSQTRDRVNTEAFF,TGCGCCAGCAGCCAGACGAGGGACAGGGTGAACACTGAAGCTTTCTTT
TRBV5-4,NA,TRBJ1-1,TRBD1,CASSSAAGGAGNTEAFF,TGTGCCAGCAGCTCGGCCGCAGGGGGCGCAGGGAACACTGAAGCTTTCTTT
TRBV28,NA,TRBJ1-1,NA,CASSSRQVEGTEAFF,TGTGCCAGCAGTTCCAGACAGGTTGAGGGCACTGAAGCTTTCTTT
TRBV5-1,NA,TRBJ2-1,TRBD1,CASSLAAGTGHNEQFF,TGCGCCAGCAGCTTGGCCGCCGGGACAGGGCACAATGAGCAGTTCTTC
TRBV2,NA,TRBJ2-5,NA,CATQFTGRKETQYF,TGTGCCACCCAATTTACCGGGAGAAAAGAGACCCAGTACTTC
TRBV4-1,NA,TRBJ2-3,NA,CASSQNRLVGDTQYF,TGCGCCAGCAGCCAAAATAGACTAGTTGGAGATACGCAGTATTTT
TRBV11-2,NA,TRBJ2-2,TRBD2,CASSRRGFDTGELFF,TGTGCCAGCAGCCGGCGGGGGTTCGACACCGGGGAGCTGTTTTTT
TRBV4-1,NA,TRBJ1-6,TRBD1,CASSQEATGSSYNSPLHF,TGCGCCAGCAGCCAAGAGGCGACAGGGAGCTCCTATAATTCACCCCTCCACTTT
TRBV30,NA,TRBJ1-2,TRBD1,CAVVGGGYGYTF,TGTGCAGTTGTAGGGGGCGGCTATGGCTACACCTTC
TRBV19,once,TRBJ1-4,TRBD1,CASSPVTGGNEKLFF,TGTGCCAGTAGTCCCGTGACAGGGGGAAATGAAAAACTGTTTTTT
TRBV5-6,NA,TRBJ1-6,NA,CASSFTDSLPFVF,TGTGCCAGCAGCTTTACGGACAGTCTTCCGTTCGTATTT
TRBV10-2,NA,TRBJ1-2,TRBD1,CASSVTGLDGYTF,TGCGCCAGCAGCGTGACAGGGTTGGATGGCTACACCTTC
TRBV9,NA,TRBJ2-3,NA,CASSANGQHTDTQYF,TGTGCCAGCAGCGCAAACGGACAGCACACAGATACGCAGTATTTT
TRBV7-2,NA,TRBJ2-5,NA,CASSHSGSQETQYF,TGTGCCAGCAGCCATTCGGGGTCTCAAGAGACCCAGTACTTC
TRBV10-2,NA,TRBJ2-7,NA,CASSDPGLQSSYEQYF,TGCGCCAGCAGTGATCCGGGTCTCCAAAGCTCCTACGAGCAGTACTTC
TRBV2,NA,TRBJ1-2,TRBD1,CASRGSGQALVGYTF,TGTGCCAGCAGGGGGTCCGGACAGGCGCTGGTCGGCTACACCTTC